The clone carrying this T cell receptor (beta chain) was seen only once. Its antigen is currently unknown. One end of the junction does not line up with germline, which may come from a read error. The record originates from a study of T cell responses to AZD1222 COVID-19 vaccine. Produced via immunoSEQ multiplex PCR; TCRdb's table is partial and in-frame only. The data contain around 190,000 clones, almost 95% of them singletons. CDR3 length equals 16 residues. Germline V gives CDR1 MGHRA, CDR2 YSYEKL. General study points: Across spike, vaccine-associated CD4 TCRs were found, dominant at 160-218 and 743-854. Of the AZD1222 recipients, only 5 to 7 were seropositive at baseline. Clonal diversity was possibly underestimated, and white British individuals and females predominated among donors.

The clonotype was recovered from an adult in good health. The sample in question was peripheral blood, obtained on day 0 of AZD1222 vaccination. The rearrangement uses TRBV4-1 and TRBJ1-2, with TRBD1 matching over 8 bases. In DNA, the CDR3 is TGCGCCAGCAGCGAAGATCGTGACAGGGGCGGTTATGGCTACACCTTC. Translating gives CASSEDRDRGGYGYTF.